This entry lists 11 T cell receptor beta chains sequenced from one sample in a study of early T cells in non-severe SARS-CoV-2 infection. TCRdb recomputed calls from the 5' RACE reads with MiXCR, one row per CDR3 protein. The sample lists some 78,000 distinct CDR3 sequences, roughly 13% occurring once. The source material was whole blood. Every receptor here comes from an adult who was a healthcare worker with PCR-confirmed SARS-CoV-2 infection or an uninfected control (not recorded which).

This clonotype occurred many times. This chain uses TRBV13 with TRBJ1-5, with a weak D call TRBD1 (6 bases). The CDR3 length is 14 residues. The V and J ends lost 5 bases and 4 bases respectively, with 12 bases between them. Germline V lookup: CDR1 PRHDT, CDR2 FYEKMQ (reference sequence). The CDR3 here is CASSLSGTNQPQHF. The CDR3 region has the DNA TGTGCCAGCAGCCTCTCCGGGACAAATCAGCCCCAGCATTTT.

This sequence joins TRBV15 and TRBJ1-5; the match to TRBD1 covers 9 bases. CDR1 and CDR2 from the germline V gene are LNHNV and YYDKDF (reference sequence). V shed 3 bases and J 4 bases; nucleotides not matched to a gene: 4. This CDR3 is built from 15 residues. The chain's CDR3 is CATSRTGTGNQPQHF. The CDR3, as DNA: TGTGCCACCAGCAGGACCGGGACAGGGAATCAGCCCCAGCATTTT.

This clonotype appeared many times. V usage is TRBV30 and J usage is TRBJ1-1, with unresolved D. Trimming shortened V by 0 bases and J by 4 bases, and 9 bases separated the two germline ends. Per germline, CDR1 GTSNPN and CDR2 SVGIG (reference sequence). The CDR3 is made up of 13 amino acids. CDR3 bases: TGTGCCTGGAGTGTGGTGTTTGGCACTGAAGCTTTCTTT. It encodes CAWSVVFGTEAFF.

This clonotype was seen more than once but under ten times. The chain employs TRBV24-1 and TRBJ1-1; the D is unclear. Germline V CDR1 and CDR2: KGHDR, SFDVKD. CDR3 length equals 13 residues. V lost 7 bases and J 0 bases, leaving 8 bases between the germline ends. This CDR3 is CATRASMNTEAFF. The CDR3 DNA follows: TGTGCCACCAGGGCCTCTATGAACACTGAAGCTTTCTTT.

Ten or more counts support this clonotype. The genes are TRBV10-3 and TRBJ1-3; the D is unclear. The CDR3 has 11 residues. Germline lookup yields CDR1 ENHRY and CDR2 SYGVKD. V gave up 5 bases and J gave up 7 bases, with 6 bases separating them. The CDR3 DNA follows: TGTGCCATCAGTTCCGGGAACACCATATATTTT. Protein sequence: CAISSGNTIYF.

The genes are TRBV10-3 and TRBJ2-1, with D possibly being TRBD1 (6 bases). Between the trimmed V and J ends, which lost 3 bases and 4 bases, there was a span of 7 bases. This CDR3 has 13 residues. The germline V gene encodes CDR1 ENHRY and CDR2 SYGVKD. CDR3 amino acids: CAISEGTYNEQFF. The CDR3 DNA sequence: TGTGCCATCAGTGAAGGGACATACAATGAGCAGTTCTTC.

The sample holds many counts of this clonotype. The chain recombines TRBV2 with TRBJ1-6; no firm D call. The CDR3 consists of 14 residues. Trimming pared 6 bases from V and 7 bases from J, leaving 13 bases between. Germline V gene lookup returns CDR1 SNHLY and CDR2 FYNNEI. CDR3 DNA sequence: TGTGCCAGCAGGGTAACCGGGGAGAATTCACCCCTCCACTTT. It translates to CASRVTGENSPLHF.

The chain is built from TRBV30 and TRBJ1-6; D gene unclear. CDR1 is GTSNPN, CDR2 SVGIG, per germline (reference sequence). The CDR3 covers 14 residues. V lost 0 bases and J 6 bases, leaving 9 bases between the germline ends. The CDR3 nucleotides read TGTGCCTGGAGTGTAGCGGGGATTAATTCACCCCTCCACTTT. This codes for CAWSVAGINSPLHF.

This clonotype was recorded many times. J is TRBJ1-1 and V is TRBV29-1; D is perhaps TRBD1 (5 bases). Deletions cut 6 bases from V and 6 bases from J, with 17 bases between. The CDR3 loop spans 13 amino acids. The germline CDR1 and CDR2 sequences are SQVTM and ANQGSEA. The CDR3 loop is CSVRSGTIAEAFF. CDR3 nucleotides: TGCAGCGTCCGTTCCGGGACGATCGCTGAAGCTTTCTTT.

This clonotype was counted ten times or more. The chain joins TRBV7-2 to TRBJ2-7; no reliable D call. This CDR3 is built from 13 residues. Germline V lookup: CDR1 SGHTA, CDR2 FQGNSA. V was cut by 2 bases and J by 4 bases, with 9 bases left in between. In nucleotides, the CDR3 is TGTGCCAGCAGCTTAAGGAACAAATACGAGCAGTACTTC. Translating it yields CASSLRNKYEQYF. The full variable domain, completed using reference TRBV7-2 and TRBJ2-7, is GAGVSQSPSNKVTEKGKDVELRCDPISGHTALYWYRQSLGQGLEFLIYFQGNSAPDKSGLPSDRFSAERTGGSVSTLTIQRTQQEDSAVYLCASSLRNKYEQYFGPGTRLTVT.

This clonotype was found a few times. The CDR3 DNA reads as TGTGCCAGCAGTTTAACGGGGGCAGTTAAAGCTTTCTTT. It codes for CASSLTGAVKAFF. The chain links TRBV12-3 or TRBV12-4 to TRBJ1-1; tentatively, D is TRBD1 (6 bases). V was shortened by 2 bases and J by 9 bases, with 13 bases between the two germline ends. The CDR3 sequence is 13 residues long.